Listed below are T cell receptor beta chains from one sample, sequenced in a study of blood T cell repertoires in COVID-19. Repertoires were generated with immunoSEQ multiplex PCR, while TCRdb's copy carries only in-frame clones and drops some. The sample holds about 280,000 clones, approximately 83% seen once. Sequences were obtained from peripheral blood. Receptor source: a woman in her twenties or thirties who had recovered from COVID-19. Both conserved end residues are part of each CDR3. D genes are given only for firm matches. A row's size may be missing; if present it is once, few, many or a size class.

d_gene	len	v_gene	abundance	j_gene	CDR3nt	CDR3aa
.	14	TRBV9	.	TRBJ2-5	TGTGCCAGCAGCGTAGATGGACTCCCTGTAACCCAGTACTTC	CASSVDGLPVTQYF
.	16	TRBV30	.	TRBJ1-3	TGTGCCTGGAGAATCTCGGGACACCTCTCTGGAAACACCATATATTTT	CAWRISGHLSGNTIYF
.	14	TRBV5-1	.	TRBJ2-1	TGCGCCAGCAGCCGGGAGAGCTCCTACAATGAGCAGTTCTTC	CASSRESSYNEQFF
TRBD1	13	TRBV6-5	.	TRBJ2-5	TGTGCCAGCAGTTACGACAGGGTTGAGACCCAGTACTTC	CASSYDRVETQYF
.	16	TRBV9	.	TRBJ1-2	TGTGCCAGCAGCGCGCCCGCGCGGGGGAGGATCTATGGCTACACCTTC	CASSAPARGRIYGYTF
.	15	TRBV29-1	.	TRBJ2-7	TGCAGCGTTGAAGATCAAGTAACGGGAACCTACGAGCAGTACTTC	CSVEDQVTGTYEQYF
.	13	TRBV5-4	.	TRBJ1-2	TGTGCCAGCCGGGAGGTAGGCTACGCTGGCTACACCTTC	CASREVGYAGYTF
TRBD2	13	TRBV2	few	TRBJ2-7	TGTGCCAGCGTCGGGGGGGCAGACTACGAGCAGTACTTC	CASVGGADYEQYF
.	16	TRBV4-1	.	TRBJ2-3	TGCGCCAGCAGCCAAGATGTCGGGTCAAAAGTCGATACGCAGTATTTT	CASSQDVGSKVDTQYF
TRBD1	11	TRBV2	.	TRBJ1-1	TGTGCCAGCGACAGGGAAACTGAAGCTTTCTTT	CASDRETEAFF
TRBD1	14	TRBV28	.	TRBJ1-2	TGTGCCAGCAGTCTTGGCCGGCCAGGGGGGAGAGACACCTTC	CASSLGRPGGRDTF
.	14	TRBV3-1/TRBV3-2	.	TRBJ2-7	TGTGCCAGCAGCTCCCGACTGGATCTCTACGAGCAGTACTTC	CASSSRLDLYEQYF
TRBD1	15	TRBV15	.	TRBJ1-6	TGTGCCACCAGCTCCTGGACAGGAGAGGATTCACCCCTCCACTTT	CATSSWTGEDSPLHF
TRBD2	15	TRBV24-1	.	TRBJ2-5	TGTGCCACCAGTGAAATCAGCGGGGGTGAAGAGACCCAGTACTTC	CATSEISGGEETQYF
TRBD2	15	TRBV7-3	.	TRBJ2-3	TGTGCCAGCAGCGACGTGGTAGCGGGGGCAGATACGCAGTATTTT	CASSDVVAGADTQYF
TRBD2	16	TRBV28	.	TRBJ2-2	TGTGCCAGCAGTTTCTGGGCTAGCGGGAACACCGGGGAGCTGTTTTTT	CASSFWASGNTGELFF
TRBD2	14	TRBV6-6	.	TRBJ2-5	TGTGCCAGCAGTTACGGGACTAGCTTTGAGACCCAGTACTTC	CASSYGTSFETQYF
.	13	TRBV2	.	TRBJ2-5	TGTGCCAGCCTCCCGACGGAGAAAGAGACCCAGTACTTC	CASLPTEKETQYF
TRBD2	15	TRBV6-2/TRBV6-3	.	TRBJ2-7	TGTGCCAGCAGTGGACCTAGCGGGAGGGCATACGAGCAGTACTTC	CASSGPSGRAYEQYF
TRBD2	14	TRBV6-5	.	TRBJ2-2	TGTGCCAGCAAACTAGCGGGAGTACCCGGGGAGCTGTTTTTT	CASKLAGVPGELFF
TRBD2	15	TRBV5-1	once	TRBJ2-7	TGCGCCAGCAGCTTGCCAGCGGGAGACCCCTACGAGCAGTACTTC	CASSLPAGDPYEQYF
.	15	TRBV7-9	once	TRBJ2-3	TGTGCCAGCAGCTCCTCCGGGGTTTCCACAGATACGCAGTATTTT	CASSSSGVSTDTQYF
TRBD1	15	TRBV7-2	.	TRBJ2-4	TGTGCCAGCAGCTCGACAGGGCATAGACTAAACATTCAGTACTTC	CASSSTGHRLNIQYF
.	14	TRBV5-1	.	TRBJ2-7	TGCGCCAGCAGCTCGGACAACTCTTTAAGTGAGCAGTACTTC	CASSSDNSLSEQYF
TRBD2	14	TRBV4-1	.	TRBJ2-1	TGCGCCAGCAGCGGCCTAGCGGGTTACAATGAGCAGTTCTTC	CASSGLAGYNEQFF
TRBD1	16	TRBV5-1	.	TRBJ1-4	TGCGCCAGCAGCATGGGACAGGGAGTAGCCAATGAAAAACTGTTTTTT	CASSMGQGVANEKLFF
TRBD1	14	TRBV10-1	.	TRBJ1-1	TGCGCCAGCAGTGACCGGGACAGGGGCCTCGAAGCTTTCTTT	CASSDRDRGLEAFF
TRBD1	16	TRBV7-9	.	TRBJ2-7	TGTGCCAGCAGCCCCATCGCAGGGGGCCTTGACGACGAGCAGTACTTC	CASSPIAGGLDDEQYF
.	13	TRBV6-2/TRBV6-3	once	TRBJ2-1	TGTGCCAGCAGTTACTCAATTTCCGGGGAGCAGTTCTTC	CASSYSISGEQFF
TRBD1	14	TRBV9	.	TRBJ2-3	TGTGCCAGCAGCCCCGGACAGGGGGCAGATACGCAGTATTTT	CASSPGQGADTQYF
TRBD2	14	TRBV7-9	once	TRBJ2-7	TGTGCCAGCAGCTTAGCGGCAGGGAGGGACGAGCAGTACTTC	CASSLAAGRDEQYF
.	15	TRBV15	.	TRBJ1-3	TGTGCCACCAGCAGACGGGAGCTCTCTGGAAACACCATATATTTT	CATSRRELSGNTIYF
TRBD1	15	TRBV2	once	TRBJ2-2	TGTGCCAGCAGTCAACAGGGGGCCGGGACCGGGGAGCTGTTTTTT	CASSQQGAGTGELFF
.	16	TRBV6-1	.	TRBJ2-3	TGTGCCAGCAGTGAAAGGGCTACTCGGGGAACAGATACGCAGTATTTT	CASSERATRGTDTQYF
.	13	TRBV5-4	.	TRBJ1-5	TGTGCCAGCAGCCCAGGGGTGGAGCAGCCCCAGCATTTT	CASSPGVEQPQHF
TRBD1	13	TRBV19	.	TRBJ2-3	TGTGCCAGTCGACAGGGGGCCACAGATACGCAGTATTTT	CASRQGATDTQYF
.	15	TRBV20-1	once	TRBJ2-3	TGCAGTGCTGGTGACGGGACATCTAGCACAGATACGCAGTATTTT	CSAGDGTSSTDTQYF
TRBD1	16	TRBV5-4	.	TRBJ2-2	TGTGCCAGCAGCTTGGTACGGGGACAGGGAACCGGGGAGCTGTTTTTT	CASSLVRGQGTGELFF
.	12	TRBV6-2/TRBV6-3	.	TRBJ2-5	TGTGCCAGCAGCTGGACGGGGGAGACCCAGTACTTC	CASSWTGETQYF
.	13	TRBV12-3/TRBV12-4	.	TRBJ1-1	TGTGCCAGCAGGGAAGACAGGTACACTGAAGCTTTCTTT	CASREDRYTEAFF
.	15	TRBV6-5	.	TRBJ1-1	TGTGCCAGCAGTTACTCGCGGTTGTCGAACACTGAAGCTTTCTTT	CASSYSRLSNTEAFF
TRBD2	12	TRBV10-3	.	TRBJ2-7	TGTGCCGCCGGGACTACTCTGTTAGGGCAGTACTTC	CAAGTTLLGQYF
.	16	TRBV13	.	TRBJ2-7	TGTGCCAGCAGCTTCGGAGAGGGAGGAGCGTTCTACGAGCAGTACTTC	CASSFGEGGAFYEQYF
TRBD1	14	TRBV11-1	.	TRBJ2-7	TGTGCCAGCAGCTTAAGGGACAGGGGATCCGAGCAGTACTTC	CASSLRDRGSEQYF
.	14	TRBV3-1/TRBV3-2	.	TRBJ1-1	TGTGCCAGCAGCCAGTTCCAGGGGAACACTGAAGCTTTCTTT	CASSQFQGNTEAFF
TRBD1	14	TRBV10-3	.	TRBJ2-1	TGTGCCATCAGCGCCGGGACAGAGATCAATGAGCAGTTCTTC	CAISAGTEINEQFF
.	11	TRBV4-1	.	TRBJ2-1	TGCGCCAGCAGCCAAGACTTGAGGCAGTTCTTC	CASSQDLRQFF
.	14	TRBV19	.	TRBJ1-6	TGTGCCAGTAGTATTCTGGCGGCTAATTCACCCCTCCACTTT	CASSILAANSPLHF
TRBD1	20	TRBV11-2	.	TRBJ2-1	TGTGCCAGCAGCTTAGACGGACAGGGGGTTTCGCCTAGCTCCTACAATGAGCAGTTCTTC	CASSLDGQGVSPSSYNEQFF
.	11	TRBV10-3	.	TRBJ1-4	TGTGCCATCAGTGGAGGTGAAAAACTGTTTTTT	CAISGGEKLFF
.	15	TRBV19	.	TRBJ2-2	TGTGCCAGTAGTATAGTCGCAGGGAACACCGGGGAGCTGTTTTTT	CASSIVAGNTGELFF
.	15	TRBV5-1	.	TRBJ2-6	TGCGCCAGCAGCTTAGGACAGTCTGGGGCCAACGTCCTGACTTTC	CASSLGQSGANVLTF
.	13	TRBV7-8	.	TRBJ2-7	TGTGCCAGCAGCTCGATCGGGGGTTACGAGCAGTACTTC	CASSSIGGYEQYF
.	13	TRBV2	.	TRBJ2-7	TGTGCCAGCCGGCCTGAAAGAGGTGGCGAGCAGTACTTC	CASRPERGGEQYF
TRBD2	15	TRBV5-5	.	TRBJ2-1	TGTGCCAGCAGCTTGGGGACTAGCGGGAGTACTGAGCAGTTCTTC	CASSLGTSGSTEQFF